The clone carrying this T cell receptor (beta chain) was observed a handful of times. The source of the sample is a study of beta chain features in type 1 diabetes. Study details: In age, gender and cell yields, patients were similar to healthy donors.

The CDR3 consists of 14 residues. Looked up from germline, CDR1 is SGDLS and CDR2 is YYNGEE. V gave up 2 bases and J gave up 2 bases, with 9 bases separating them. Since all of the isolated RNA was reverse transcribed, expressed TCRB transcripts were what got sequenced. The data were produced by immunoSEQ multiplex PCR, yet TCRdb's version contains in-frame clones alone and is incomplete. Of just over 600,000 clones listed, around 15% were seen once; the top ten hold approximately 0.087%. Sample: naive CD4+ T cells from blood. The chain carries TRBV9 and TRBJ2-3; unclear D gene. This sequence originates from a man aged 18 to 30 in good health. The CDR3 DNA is TGTGCCAGCAGCGTTCAGTCAATCACAGATACGCAGTATTTT. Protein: CASSVQSITDTQYF.